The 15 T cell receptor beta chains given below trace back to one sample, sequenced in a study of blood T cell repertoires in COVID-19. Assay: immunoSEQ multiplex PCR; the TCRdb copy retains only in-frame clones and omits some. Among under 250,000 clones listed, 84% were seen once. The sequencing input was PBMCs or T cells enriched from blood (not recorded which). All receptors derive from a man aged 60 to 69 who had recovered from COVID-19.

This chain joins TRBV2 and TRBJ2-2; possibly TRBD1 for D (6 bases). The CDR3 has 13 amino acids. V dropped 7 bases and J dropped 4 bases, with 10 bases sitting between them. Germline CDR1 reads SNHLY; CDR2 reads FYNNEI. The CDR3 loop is CASTRGSTGELFF. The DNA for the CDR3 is TGTGCCAGCACCAGGGGTAGCACCGGGGAGCTGTTTTTT.

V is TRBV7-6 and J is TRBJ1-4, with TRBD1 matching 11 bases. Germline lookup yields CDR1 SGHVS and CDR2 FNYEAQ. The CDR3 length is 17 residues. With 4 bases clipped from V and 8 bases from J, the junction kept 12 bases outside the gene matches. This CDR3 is CASSSGQGGLGNEKLFF. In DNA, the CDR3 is TGTGCCAGCAGCTCGGGACAGGGGGGACTCGGCAACGAAAAACTGTTTTTT.

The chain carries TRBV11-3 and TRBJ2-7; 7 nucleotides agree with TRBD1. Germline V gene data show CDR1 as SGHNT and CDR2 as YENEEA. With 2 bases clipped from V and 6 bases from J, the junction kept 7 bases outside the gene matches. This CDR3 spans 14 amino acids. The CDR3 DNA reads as TGTGCCAGCAGCTTAAGACAGGGATCGATCGAGCAGTACTTC. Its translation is CASSLRQGSIEQYF.

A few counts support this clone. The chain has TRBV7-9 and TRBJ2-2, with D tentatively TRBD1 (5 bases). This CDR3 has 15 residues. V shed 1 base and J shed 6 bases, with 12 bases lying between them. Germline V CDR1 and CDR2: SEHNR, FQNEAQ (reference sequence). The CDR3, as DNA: TGTGCCAGCAGCTTAGAGTCCAGGGCGGCCGGGGAGCTGTTTTTT. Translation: CASSLESRAAGELFF.

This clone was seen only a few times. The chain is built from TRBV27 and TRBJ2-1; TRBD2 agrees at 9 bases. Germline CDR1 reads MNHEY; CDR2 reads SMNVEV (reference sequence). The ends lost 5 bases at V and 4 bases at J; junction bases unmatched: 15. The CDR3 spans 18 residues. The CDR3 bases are TGTGCCAGCAGTCCACGACCCCCTAGCGGGGAGAATTACAATGAGCAGTTCTTC. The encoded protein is CASSPRPPSGENYNEQFF.

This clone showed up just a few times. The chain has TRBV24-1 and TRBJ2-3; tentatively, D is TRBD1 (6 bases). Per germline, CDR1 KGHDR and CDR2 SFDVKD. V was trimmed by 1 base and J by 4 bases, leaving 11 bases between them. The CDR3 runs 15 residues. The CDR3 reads CATSDLYRESDTQYF. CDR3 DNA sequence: TGTGCCACCAGTGATTTATACAGGGAATCAGATACGCAGTATTTT.

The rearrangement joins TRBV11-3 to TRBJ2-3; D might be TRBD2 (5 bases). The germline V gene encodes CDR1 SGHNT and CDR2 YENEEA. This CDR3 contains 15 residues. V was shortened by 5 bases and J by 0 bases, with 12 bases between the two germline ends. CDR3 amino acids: CASSQRESSTDTQYF. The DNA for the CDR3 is TGTGCCAGCAGCCAGAGGGAGTCTAGCACAGATACGCAGTATTTT.

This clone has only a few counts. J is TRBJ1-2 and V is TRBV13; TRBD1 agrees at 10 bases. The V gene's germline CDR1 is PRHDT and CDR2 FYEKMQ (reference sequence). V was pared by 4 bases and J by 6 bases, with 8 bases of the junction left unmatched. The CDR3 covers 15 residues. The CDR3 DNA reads TGTGCCAGCAGCTCGGGGGACAGGGGTTTAGATGGCTACACCTTC. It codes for CASSSGDRGLDGYTF.

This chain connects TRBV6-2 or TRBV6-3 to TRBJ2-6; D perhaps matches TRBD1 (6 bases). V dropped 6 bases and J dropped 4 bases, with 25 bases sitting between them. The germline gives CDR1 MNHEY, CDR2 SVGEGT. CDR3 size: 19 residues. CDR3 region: CASSLLRRSGAAGANVLTF. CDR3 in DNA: TGTGCCAGCAGCCTGCTGAGAAGATCAGGGGCGGCGGGGGCCAACGTCCTGACTTTC.

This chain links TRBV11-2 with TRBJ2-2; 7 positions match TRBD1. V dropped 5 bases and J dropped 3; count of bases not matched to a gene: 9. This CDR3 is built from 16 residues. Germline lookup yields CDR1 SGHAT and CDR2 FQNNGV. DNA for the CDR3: TGTGCCAGCAGCCTCAGACCGGGACAGTACACCGGGGAGCTGTTTTTT. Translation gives CASSLRPGQYTGELFF.

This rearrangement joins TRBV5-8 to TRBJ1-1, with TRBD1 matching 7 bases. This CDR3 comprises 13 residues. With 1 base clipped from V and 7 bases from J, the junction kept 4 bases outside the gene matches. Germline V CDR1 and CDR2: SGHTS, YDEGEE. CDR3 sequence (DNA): TGTGCCAGCAGCTTGCAACAGGGGTTTGAAGCTTTCTTT. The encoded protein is CASSLQQGFEAFF.

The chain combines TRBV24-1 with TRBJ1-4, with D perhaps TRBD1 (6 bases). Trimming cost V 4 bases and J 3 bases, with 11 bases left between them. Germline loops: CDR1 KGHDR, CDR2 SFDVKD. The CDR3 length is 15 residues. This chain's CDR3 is CATSDPGDANEKLFF. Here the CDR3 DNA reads TGTGCCACCAGTGACCCAGGGGACGCTAATGAAAAACTGTTTTTT.

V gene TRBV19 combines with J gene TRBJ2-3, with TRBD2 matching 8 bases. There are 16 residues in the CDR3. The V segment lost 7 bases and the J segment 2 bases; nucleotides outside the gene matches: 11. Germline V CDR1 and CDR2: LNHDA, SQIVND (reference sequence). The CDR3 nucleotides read TGTGCCAGTACAGGACGGGGGGGTCGTTACACAGATACGCAGTATTTT. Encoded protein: CASTGRGGRYTDTQYF. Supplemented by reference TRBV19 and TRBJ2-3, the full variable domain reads DGGITQSPKYLFRKEGQNVTLSCEQNLNHDAMYWYRQDPGQGLRLIYYSQIVNDFQKGDIAEGYSVSREKKESFPLTVTSAQKNPTAFYLCASTGRGGRYTDTQYFGPGTRLTVL.

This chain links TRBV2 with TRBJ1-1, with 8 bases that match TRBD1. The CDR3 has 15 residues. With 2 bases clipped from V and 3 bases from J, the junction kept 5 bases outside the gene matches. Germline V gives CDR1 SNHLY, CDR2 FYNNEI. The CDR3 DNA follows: TGTGCCAGCAGTGAACAGGGGGCGCGGCACACTGAAGCTTTCTTT. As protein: CASSEQGARHTEAFF. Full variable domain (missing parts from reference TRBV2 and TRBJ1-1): EPEVTQTPSHQVTQMGQEVILRCVPISNHLYFYWYRQILGQKVEFLVSFYNNEISEKSEIFDDQFSVERPDGSNFTLKIRSTKLEDSAMYFCASSEQGARHTEAFFGQGTRLTVV.

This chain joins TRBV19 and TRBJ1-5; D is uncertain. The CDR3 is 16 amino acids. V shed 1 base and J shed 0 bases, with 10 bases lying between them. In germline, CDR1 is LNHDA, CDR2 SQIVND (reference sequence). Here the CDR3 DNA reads TGTGCCAGTAGTATAGGTTTATATTTTAGCAATCAGCCCCAGCATTTT. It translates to CASSIGLYFSNQPQHF.